The 25 T cell receptor beta chains below were found in one sample sequenced in a study of T cells after yellow fever vaccination. One entry per CDR3 protein, called by TCRdb with MiXCR from the 5' RACE reads. The sample records approximately 600,000 distinct CDR3 sequences, over 9% being singletons. The sample was PBMCs, taken on the day of the yellow fever booster vaccination. All receptors come from a man aged 25 to 45 who received the YFV17D yellow fever vaccine.

This clonotype was detected a few times. This chain links TRBV10-3 with TRBJ2-7; 10 bases are a match to TRBD1. V lost 6 bases and J lost 5; bases outside the gene matches: 4. Germline loops: CDR1 ENHRY, CDR2 SYGVKD. CDR3 length: 13 amino acids. CDR3 protein: CAISRTGGDEQYF. The CDR3 DNA sequence: TGTGCCATCAGCCGGACAGGGGGTGACGAGCAGTACTTC.

This clonotype was observed many times. This chain links TRBV20-1 with TRBJ2-5; tentative D call: TRBD2 (6 bases). The V and J ends lost 4 bases and 4 bases respectively, with 10 bases between them. The CDR3 extends over 12 amino acids. Germline loops: CDR1 DFQATT, CDR2 SNEGSKA (reference sequence). CDR3 in amino acids: CSAMVSGETQYF. CDR3 in DNA: TGCAGTGCTATGGTTAGCGGAGAGACCCAGTACTTC.

V usage is TRBV5-1 and J usage is TRBJ2-7, with 11 nucleotides matching TRBD2. The ends lost 6 bases at V and 5 bases at J; junction bases unmatched: 10. CDR3 size: 15 residues. Germline values: CDR1 SGHRS, CDR2 YFSETQ. The CDR3 spells CASTALLAGVHEQYF. The CDR3 region has the DNA TGCGCCAGCACCGCCTTACTAGCGGGAGTCCACGAGCAGTACTTC. The full variable domain, its missing parts supplied by reference TRBV5-1 and TRBJ2-7, is KAGVTQTPRYLIKTRGQQVTLSCSPISGHRSVSWYQQTPGQGLQFLFEYFSETQRNKGNFPGRFSGRQFSNSRSEMNVSTLELGDSALYLCASTALLAGVHEQYFGPGTRLTVT.

This clonotype was seen repeatedly, ten times or more. The chain links TRBV20-1 to TRBJ1-5, with D perhaps TRBD1 (6 bases). Germline CDR1 is DFQATT and CDR2 is SNEGSKA (reference sequence). V lost 5 bases to trimming and J lost 0 bases, with 14 bases between them. This CDR3 comprises 15 residues. The CDR3 DNA reads TGCAGTGCTCCCGAAGGGGGATATAGCAATCAGCCCCAGCATTTT. Its protein product is CSAPEGGYSNQPQHF.

This clonotype was detected only a few times. The V and J genes are TRBV21-1 and TRBJ2-7; TRBD1 reflects the table's D call only, with no check against the DNA. TRBV21-1 is a recognized pseudogene. CDR3 size: 18 residues. CDR3 amino acids: CASSPGRVGARPDHEQYF. The CDR3 DNA sequence: TGTGCCAGCAGCCCTGGGCGAGTAGGGGCAAGACCGGACCACGAGCAGTACTTC.

This clonotype was counted only a few times. The gene calls are TRBV28 and TRBJ2-5, with 7 bases identical to TRBD2. The germline gives CDR1 MDHEN, CDR2 SYDVKM. The CDR3 runs to 14 residues. Trimming at V came to 5 bases and at J to 4 bases, leaving 7 bases not matched to a gene. The CDR3 DNA reads as TGTGCCAGCAGTGATAGCGGGTGGGGAGAGACCCAGTACTTC. This codes for CASSDSGWGETQYF.

This clonotype was counted many times. The chain employs TRBV27 and TRBJ2-3, with D perhaps given as TRBD1 or TRBD2 (5 bases each). The CDR3 covers 13 residues. The germline V gene has CDR1 MNHEY and CDR2 SMNVEV (reference sequence). Trimming cost V 2 bases and J 4 bases, with 7 bases left between them. CDR3 region: CASSLRGSDTQYF. As DNA, the CDR3 is TGTGCCAGCAGTTTACGGGGCTCAGATACGCAGTATTTT.

This clonotype was picked up a small number of times. CDR3 sequence reads: CSARVTAKETQYF. The CDR3, as DNA: TGCAGTGCTAGAGTGACAGCGAAAGAGACCCAGTACTTC. The chain carries TRBV20-1 and TRBJ2-5; TRBD1 might be the D (5 bases). The CDR3 extends over 13 amino acids. Germline values: CDR1 DFQATT, CDR2 SNEGSKA (reference sequence). V was trimmed by 1 base and J by 3 bases, leaving 9 bases between them.

The sample holds a few counts of this clonotype. This chain uses TRBV10-3 with TRBJ2-2; D may be TRBD2 (7 bases). Germline lookup yields CDR1 ENHRY and CDR2 SYGVKD. There are 16 residues in the CDR3. V was cut by 1 base and J by 0 bases, with 9 bases left in between. CDR3 loop: CAISEWGGTNTGELFF. As DNA, the CDR3 is TGTGCCATCAGTGAGTGGGGGGGCACGAACACCGGGGAGCTGTTTTTT.

The rearrangement joins TRBV12-3 or TRBV12-4 to TRBJ2-7; 9 positions match TRBD2. The length of the CDR3 is 15 residues. The junction had 3 bases not matched to a gene; V was cut back by 2 bases and J by 1 base. CDR3 in amino acids: CASSLLAGRSYEQYF. The DNA for the CDR3 is TGTGCCAGCAGTTTACTAGCGGGACGGTCCTACGAGCAGTACTTC.

The J gene is TRBJ2-7, the V gene TRBV10-3, with 14 bases fitting TRBD2. J was trimmed by 5 bases and V by 3 bases; bases with no gene match: 6. This CDR3 contains 16 residues. Per germline, CDR1 ENHRY and CDR2 SYGVKD. CDR3: CAISDARLAGGHEQYF. CDR3 sequence (DNA): TGTGCCATCAGTGACGCCAGACTAGCGGGAGGGCACGAGCAGTACTTC.

The chain carries TRBV18 and TRBJ2-5; 8 bases agree with TRBD2. Per the germline V gene, CDR1 is KGHSH and CDR2 is LQKENI. The CDR3 runs 15 residues. The trim removed 3 bases at V and 5 bases at J, leaving 8 bases unmatched. CDR3 in amino acids: CASSPSSGSRETQYF. The CDR3 region has the DNA TGTGCCAGCTCACCGTCGAGCGGGAGTCGGGAGACCCAGTACTTC.

In this sample, this clonotype turned up a few times. The gene calls are TRBV7-2 and TRBJ2-3; D possibly matches TRBD1 or TRBD2 (6 bases each). Between the trimmed V and J ends, which lost 5 bases and 6 bases, there was a span of 21 bases. The CDR3 covers 16 residues. Germline CDR1 reads SGHTA; CDR2 reads FQGNSA. CDR3: CASSPPRGGLGDTQYF. DNA of the CDR3: TGTGCCAGCAGCCCCCCCCGTGGGGGGCTGGGGGATACGCAGTATTTT.

This chain uses TRBV7-3 with TRBJ2-1; no clear D gene. Trimming cost V 5 bases and J 5 bases, with 22 bases left between them. CDR1 SGHTA and CDR2 FQGTGA come from the germline V gene. The CDR3 contains 17 residues. CDR3: CASSHDDLDAWDNEQFF. The CDR3 coding sequence is TGTGCCAGCAGCCACGACGATCTAGACGCTTGGGACAATGAGCAGTTCTTC.

This sequence joins TRBV19 and TRBJ1-5; the match to TRBD1 covers 12 bases. Germline V gives CDR1 LNHDA, CDR2 SQIVND (reference sequence). The V gene end was trimmed by 6 bases and the J gene end by 0 bases; junction bases not matched to a gene: 3. The CDR3 loop spans 16 amino acids. The CDR3 here is CASRRDRGLSNQPQHF. CDR3 DNA sequence: TGTGCCAGTAGAAGGGACAGGGGGCTTAGCAATCAGCCCCAGCATTTT.

This clonotype was observed at least ten times. The V gene is TRBV7-9, the J gene TRBJ2-3; perhaps D is TRBD1 or TRBD2 (6 bases each). Germline V gene sequence: CDR1 SEHNR, CDR2 FQNEAQ (reference sequence). This CDR3 is built from 13 residues. V was cut by 4 bases and J by 6 bases, with 11 bases left in between. The CDR3 protein is CASSSGARDTQYF. CDR3 DNA: TGTGCCAGCAGCTCGGGGGCTCGGGATACGCAGTATTTT.

The V call is TRBV15, the J call TRBJ2-7, with D unresolved. Germline assignment: CDR1 LNHNV and CDR2 YYDKDF (reference sequence). There are 15 residues in the CDR3. Trimming stripped 2 bases from V and 2 bases from J, with 13 bases between. The DNA of the CDR3 is TGTGCCACCAGCAGACAATCCCCTGGCGCCTACGAGCAGTACTTC. It translates to CATSRQSPGAYEQYF.

This sequence joins TRBV24-1 and TRBJ2-1, with 10 bases identical to TRBD1. From germline, CDR1 is KGHDR and CDR2 SFDVKD. Trimming removed 3 bases from V and 5 bases from J; junction bases left unmatched: 3. CDR3 length: 15 amino acids. CDR3: CATSDPGTGDNEQFF. The CDR3 bases are TGTGCCACCAGTGATCCCGGGACAGGGGACAATGAGCAGTTCTTC.

The rearrangement joins TRBV7-9 to TRBJ1-4; D gene ambiguous. CDR1 is SEHNR and CDR2 is FQNEAQ in the germline V gene (reference sequence). The V end lost 5 bases, the J end lost 8 bases, and 12 bases lay between the germline ends. This CDR3 has 13 amino acids. The CDR3 bases are TGTGCCAGCAGCAGAAGACCCGGGGAAAAACTGTTTTTT. Protein: CASSRRPGEKLFF. Filled out from reference TRBV7-9 and TRBJ1-4, the complete variable domain reads DTGVSQNPRHKITKRGQNVTFRCDPISEHNRLYWYRQTLGQGPEFLTYFQNEAQLEKSRLLSDRFSAERPKGSFSTLEIQRTEQGDSAMYLCASSRRPGEKLFFGSGTQLSVL.

This clonotype was seen only a few times. The gene calls are TRBV4-1 and TRBJ2-1; 9 nucleotides match TRBD2. The CDR3 has 16 amino acids. The junction had 11 bases not matched to a gene; V was cut back by 4 bases and J by 7 bases. Germline CDR1 and CDR2: MGHRA and YSYEKL. CDR3 region: CASSRGITSGYNEQFF. The CDR3 DNA sequence: TGCGCCAGCAGCCGGGGGATTACTAGCGGGTATAATGAGCAGTTCTTC.

The table lists this clonotype with a few counts. The rearrangement joins TRBV20-1 to TRBJ2-5; TRBD1 matches 8 bases. The germline V gene has CDR1 DFQATT and CDR2 SNEGSKA (reference sequence). The CDR3 spans 16 residues. Trimming at V came to 6 bases and at J to 4 bases, leaving 16 bases not matched to a gene. CDR3 sequence: CSACPPQGEARETQYF. The DNA for the CDR3 is TGCAGTGCCTGCCCCCCACAGGGGGAGGCGAGAGAGACCCAGTACTTC.

The chain joins TRBV20-1 to TRBJ2-5; D is possibly TRBD1 or TRBD2 (5 bases each). The CDR3 totals 11 residues. Trimming removed 7 bases from V and 4 bases from J, with 10 bases in between. Germline CDR1 DFQATT, CDR2 SNEGSKA (reference sequence). This chain's CDR3 is CSVRDLETQYF. CDR3 sequence (DNA): TGCAGTGTTAGGGACCTAGAGACCCAGTACTTC.

This sequence joins TRBV30 and TRBJ1-5; 10 bases fit TRBD1. This CDR3 is 15 amino acids long. With 5 bases clipped from V and 5 bases from J, the junction kept 9 bases outside the gene matches. The germline gives CDR1 GTSNPN, CDR2 SVGIG (reference sequence). Here the CDR3 reads CAWAGQGNWDQPQHF. The CDR3 DNA sequence: TGTGCCTGGGCGGGACAGGGGAACTGGGATCAGCCCCAGCATTTT.

V gene TRBV6-1 combines with J gene TRBJ2-1; 9 nucleotides line up with TRBD2. This CDR3 region has 17 residues. Losses at the gene ends were 6 bases for V and 4 bases for J; bases not matched to a gene: 13. Germline V gene lookup returns CDR1 MNHNS and CDR2 SASEGT. The CDR3 bases are TGTGCCAGCAGGAGGAAGCGGGAGGCCTCAAGGTACAATGAGCAGTTCTTC. Translated, it gives CASRRKREASRYNEQFF.

This clonotype was found a few times. V is TRBV29-1 and J is TRBJ1-2; a weak D match, TRBD1 (5 bases). The CDR3 spans 15 residues. CDR1 is SQVTM and CDR2 is ANQGSEA in the germline V gene. Trimming pared 5 bases from V and 6 bases from J, leaving 22 bases between. The CDR3 reads CSVSAESLGVDGYTF. CDR3 sequence (DNA): TGCAGCGTTTCCGCCGAGTCCTTGGGGGTGGATGGCTACACCTTC.